What follows is one T cell receptor beta chain and its context. Its target is unknown. The CDR3 contains 14 residues. Scientists made TCR beta cDNA using 5'RACE template switching with UMIs. TCRdb reanalyzed the 5' RACE reads and collapses them to one entry per CDR3 protein, without DNA. This repertoire includes approximately 440,000 distinct CDR3 sequences. This sample is drawn from a study of T cells expressing NK-cell markers. The overall study: Beta-chain profiling covered CD3+CD56+NKG2C+, CD3+CD56+NKG2C- and CD3+CD56-NKG2C+ sorted subsets.

The study's findings and limits: In several donors, dominant clonotypes made up 28.3-60.1% of CD3+CD56-NKG2C+ cells. HCMV specificity of expanded NKG2C+ T cell clones remained unclear.

J is TRBJ2-5 and V is TRBV12-3 or TRBV12-4; as DNA is missing, the TRBD2 call by TCRdb cannot be tested. Sequencing was performed on blood T cells: a sorted CD56 or NKG2C T cell subset, CD4+ or CD8+ T cells, or bulk PBMC T cells (not recorded which). The sequence came from a woman between 50 and 59 years old in good health. This CDR3 is CASSLSLAGRMKYF.